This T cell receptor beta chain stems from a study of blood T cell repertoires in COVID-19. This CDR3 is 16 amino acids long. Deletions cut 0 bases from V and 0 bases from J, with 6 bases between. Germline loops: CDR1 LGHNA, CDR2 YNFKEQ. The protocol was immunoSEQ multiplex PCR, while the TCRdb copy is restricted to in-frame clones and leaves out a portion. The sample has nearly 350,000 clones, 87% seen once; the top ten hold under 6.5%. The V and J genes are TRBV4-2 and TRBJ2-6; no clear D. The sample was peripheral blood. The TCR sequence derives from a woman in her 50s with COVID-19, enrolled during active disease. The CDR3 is CASSQDEFSGANVLTF. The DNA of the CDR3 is TGTGCCAGCAGCCAAGATGAGTTCTCTGGGGCCAACGTCCTGACTTTC.